A selection of T cell receptor beta chains follows, all from one sample in a study of beta chain features in type 1 diabetes. The table came from immunoSEQ multiplex PCR; TCRdb's copy has only in-frame clones and leaves some out. In the table there are 250,000 or so clones, around 68% of which are singletons. The sample was naive CD4+ T cells from blood. These receptors originate from a man aged 30 to 45 in good health. Both conserved end residues are part of each CDR3. The order of the fields is clone size, V gene, J gene, CDR3 protein. A row's size may be missing; if present it is once, few, many or a size class.

few	TRBV9	TRBJ2-3	CASSVGASFPDTQYF
NA	TRBV6-5	TRBJ2-7	CASSYRQGYEQYF
NA	TRBV10-3	TRBJ2-5	CAISEARERETQYF
NA	TRBV15	TRBJ2-5	CATSGGSGRGQETQYF
few	TRBV9	TRBJ2-1	CASSPSGNEQFF
NA	TRBV11-2	TRBJ2-1	CASSRGPNYNEQFF
NA	TRBV9	TRBJ2-1	CASSVVRTDYNEQFF
once	TRBV25-1	TRBJ2-1	CASSEPGDNEQFF
NA	TRBV18	TRBJ2-3	CASSPGADTQYF
NA	TRBV2	TRBJ2-7	CASSERYEQYF
NA	TRBV10-3	TRBJ2-1	CAISEESIAQFF
NA	TRBV9	TRBJ2-4	CASSVTGTSGSFGAKNIQYF
NA	TRBV9	TRBJ2-1	CASSVVGAPIKEQFF
NA	TRBV6-6	TRBJ2-3	CASRSGSTDTQYF
NA	TRBV29-1	TRBJ2-1	CSVEEYNEQFF
few	TRBV2	TRBJ2-5	CASRGEGTQYF
NA	TRBV6-1	TRBJ2-1	CASSEFGQGTYNEQFF
NA	TRBV5-1	TRBJ2-7	CASSSGGRGSSYEQYF
NA	TRBV4-3	TRBJ2-7	CASSHSSGTYEQYF
NA	TRBV9	TRBJ2-4	CASSAQTTEDRSKNIQYF
NA	TRBV1	TRBJ2-7	CTSSQASKGRGIYEQYF
NA	TRBV7-9	TRBJ2-1	CASSLDSYNEQFF
NA	TRBV5-4	TRBJ2-6	CASSRTRVYTGANVLTF
NA	TRBV2	TRBJ2-5	CASSQETQYF
once	TRBV30	TRBJ1-5	CAWSVSQNQPQHF
once	TRBV29-1	TRBJ2-1	CSLTGMANNEQFF
NA	TRBV10-3	TRBJ2-7	CAISEEGYEQYF
NA	TRBV19	TRBJ2-1	CASSINYNEQFF
NA	TRBV29-1	TRBJ2-1	CSVTGHLRLSYNEQFF
few	TRBV2	TRBJ2-2	CATRQNTGELFF
NA	TRBV9	TRBJ2-1	CASSPRVAGYNEQFF
NA	TRBV30	TRBJ2-3	CAWSRGRTDTQYF
NA	TRBV5-1	TRBJ2-3	CASSLFTSGSTDTQYF
NA	TRBV29-1	TRBJ2-1	CSVGQLRGNEQFF
few	TRBV2	TRBJ1-1	CASSGTGGNTEAFF
NA	TRBV7-9	TRBJ1-1	CASSLAEGRSTEAFF
NA	TRBV27	TRBJ2-7	CASSLQGSYEQYF
NA	TRBV20-1	TRBJ1-2	CSASSLNGYTF
NA	TRBV30	TRBJ1-2	CAWRKTDGNYGYTF
NA	TRBV5-4	TRBJ1-1	CASSTATNTEAFF
NA	TRBV18	TRBJ2-7	CASSPGQGVSYEQYF
NA	TRBV29-1	TRBJ2-1	CSLGGLSIYNEQFF
once	TRBV18	TRBJ2-5	CASSPLSETQYF
NA	TRBV30	TRBJ2-5	CAWSVLAGPTQYF
NA	TRBV29-1	TRBJ2-1	CSVELAGGLYNEQFF
few	TRBV29-1	TRBJ2-5	CSVLDPYQETQYF
few	TRBV15	TRBJ2-3	CATSRAGRDTQYF
once	TRBV5-1	TRBJ2-3	CASSLVSDTQYF
NA	TRBV7-2	TRBJ2-3	CASSQAGGLDTQYF
NA	TRBV5-4	TRBJ2-7	CASSQAGTTLYEQYF
NA	TRBV30	TRBJ2-5	CAWSVQGAGETQYF
few	TRBV7-2	TRBJ1-1	CASSLNRGDGAFF
NA	TRBV2	TRBJ1-4	CASRTGDQTTNEKLFF
NA	TRBV20-1	TRBJ2-5	CSATQAQYF
NA	TRBV7-2	TRBJ2-1	CASSFGTSNNEQFF